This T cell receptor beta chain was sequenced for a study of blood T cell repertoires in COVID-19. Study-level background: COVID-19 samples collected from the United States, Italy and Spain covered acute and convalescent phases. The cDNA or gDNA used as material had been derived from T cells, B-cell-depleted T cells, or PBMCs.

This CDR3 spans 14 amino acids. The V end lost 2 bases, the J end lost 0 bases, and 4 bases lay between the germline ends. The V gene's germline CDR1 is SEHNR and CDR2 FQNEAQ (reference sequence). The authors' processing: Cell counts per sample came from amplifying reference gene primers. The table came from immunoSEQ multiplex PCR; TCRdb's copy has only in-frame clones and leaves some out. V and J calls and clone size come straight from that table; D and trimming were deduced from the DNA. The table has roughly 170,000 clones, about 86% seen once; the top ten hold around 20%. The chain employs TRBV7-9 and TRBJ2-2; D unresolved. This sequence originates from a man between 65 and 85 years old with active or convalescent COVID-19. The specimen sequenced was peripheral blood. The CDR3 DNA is TGTGCCAGCAGCTTAAATACGAACACCGGGGAGCTGTTTTTT. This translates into CASSLNTNTGELFF. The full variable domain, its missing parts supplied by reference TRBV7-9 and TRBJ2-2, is DTGVSQNPRHKITKRGQNVTFRCDPISEHNRLYWYRQTLGQGPEFLTYFQNEAQLEKSRLLSDRFSAERPKGSFSTLEIQRTEQGDSAMYLCASSLNTNTGELFFGEGSRLTVL.